Given below is one T cell receptor (beta chain) in context. The record originates from a study of control samples from healthy donors and cancer patients. V lost 4 bases and J lost 5, with 24 bases in between. Germline V lookup: CDR1 MNHEY, CDR2 SMNVEV (reference sequence). The CDR3 consists of 17 residues. TCRdb's copy holds only in-frame clones and misses some; the assay was immunoSEQ multiplex PCR. Among 100,000 to 150,000 clones listed, around nine tenths were seen once. The sample consisted of blood. The source is a man in his forties or fifties in good health. The rearrangement links TRBV27 to TRBJ2-7; TRBD2 is a possible D gene (7 bases). The CDR3 bases are TGTGCCAGCAGTTGGGGGCCATTCGGGGGGAGTCTGGACGAGCAGTACTTC. It specifies CASSWGPFGGSLDEQYF.